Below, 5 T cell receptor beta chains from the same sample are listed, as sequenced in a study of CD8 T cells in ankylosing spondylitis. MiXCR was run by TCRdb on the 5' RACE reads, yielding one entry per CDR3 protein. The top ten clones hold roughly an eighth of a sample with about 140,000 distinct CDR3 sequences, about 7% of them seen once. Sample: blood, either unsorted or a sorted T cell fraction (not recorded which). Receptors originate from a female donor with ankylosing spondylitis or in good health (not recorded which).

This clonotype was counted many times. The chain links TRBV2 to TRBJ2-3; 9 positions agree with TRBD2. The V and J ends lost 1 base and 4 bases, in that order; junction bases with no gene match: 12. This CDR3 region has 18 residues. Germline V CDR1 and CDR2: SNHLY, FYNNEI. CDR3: CASSEGAGFAGGPDTQYF. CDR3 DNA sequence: TGTGCCAGCAGTGAAGGGGCCGGCTTTGCGGGGGGGCCAGATACGCAGTATTTT.

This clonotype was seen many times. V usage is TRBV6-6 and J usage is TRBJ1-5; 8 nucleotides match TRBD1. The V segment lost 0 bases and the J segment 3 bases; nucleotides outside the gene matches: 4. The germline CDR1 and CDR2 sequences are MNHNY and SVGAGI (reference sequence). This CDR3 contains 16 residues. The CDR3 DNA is TGTGCCAGCAGTTACTCTGGCAGGGGGCCCAATCAGCCCCAGCATTTT. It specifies CASSYSGRGPNQPQHF.

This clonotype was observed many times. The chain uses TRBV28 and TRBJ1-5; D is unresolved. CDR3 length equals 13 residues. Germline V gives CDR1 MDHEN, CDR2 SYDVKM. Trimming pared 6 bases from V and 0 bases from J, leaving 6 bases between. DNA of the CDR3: TGTGCCAGCAGATGGAATAGCAATCAGCCCCAGCATTTT. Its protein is CASRWNSNQPQHF.

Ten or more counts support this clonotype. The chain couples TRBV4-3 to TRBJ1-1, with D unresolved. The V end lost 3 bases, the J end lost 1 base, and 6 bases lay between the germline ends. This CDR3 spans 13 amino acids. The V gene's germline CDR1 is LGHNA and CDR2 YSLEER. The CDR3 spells CASSQTTNTEAFF. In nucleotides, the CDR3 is TGCGCCAGCAGCCAGACAACGAACACTGAAGCTTTCTTT.

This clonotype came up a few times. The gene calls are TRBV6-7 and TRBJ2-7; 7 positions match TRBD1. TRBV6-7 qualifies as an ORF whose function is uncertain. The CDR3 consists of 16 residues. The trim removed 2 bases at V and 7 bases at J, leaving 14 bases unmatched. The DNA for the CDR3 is TGTGCCAGCAGTTACAGGAAAGGGGGCGCAACAAGGGAGCAGTACTTC. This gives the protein CASSYRKGGATREQYF.